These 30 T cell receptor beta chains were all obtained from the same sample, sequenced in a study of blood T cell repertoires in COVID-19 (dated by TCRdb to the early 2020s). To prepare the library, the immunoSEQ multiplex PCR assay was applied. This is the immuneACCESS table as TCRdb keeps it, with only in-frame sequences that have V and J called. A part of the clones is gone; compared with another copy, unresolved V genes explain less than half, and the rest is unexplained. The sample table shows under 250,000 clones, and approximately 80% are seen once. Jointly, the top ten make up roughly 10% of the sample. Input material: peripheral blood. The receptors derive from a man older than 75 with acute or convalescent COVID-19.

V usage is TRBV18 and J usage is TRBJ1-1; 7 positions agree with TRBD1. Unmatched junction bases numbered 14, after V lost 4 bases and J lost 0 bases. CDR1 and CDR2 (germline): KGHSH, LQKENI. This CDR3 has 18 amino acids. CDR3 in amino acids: CASSLERDRVYMNTEAFF. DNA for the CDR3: TGTGCCAGCTCACTCGAAAGGGACAGAGTCTACATGAACACTGAAGCTTTCTTT. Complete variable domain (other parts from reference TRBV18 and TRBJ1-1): NAGVMQNPRHLVRRRGQEARLRCSPMKGHSHVYWYRQLPEEGLKFMVYLQKENIIDESGMPKERFSAEFPKEGPSILRIQQVVRGDSAAYFCASSLERDRVYMNTEAFFGQGTRLTVV.

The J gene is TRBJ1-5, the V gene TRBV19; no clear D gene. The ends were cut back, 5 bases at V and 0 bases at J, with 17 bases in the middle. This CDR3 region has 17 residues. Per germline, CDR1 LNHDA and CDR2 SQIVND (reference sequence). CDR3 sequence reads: CASSQRGPTNSNQPQHF. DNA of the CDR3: TGTGCCAGTAGTCAACGAGGGCCTACTAATAGCAATCAGCCCCAGCATTTT.

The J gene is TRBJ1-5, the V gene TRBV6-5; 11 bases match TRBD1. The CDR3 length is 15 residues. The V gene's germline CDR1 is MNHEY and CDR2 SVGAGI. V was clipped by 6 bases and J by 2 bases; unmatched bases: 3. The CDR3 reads CASRDRGQGNQPQHF. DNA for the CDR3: TGTGCCAGCAGGGACAGGGGGCAGGGCAATCAGCCCCAGCATTTT.

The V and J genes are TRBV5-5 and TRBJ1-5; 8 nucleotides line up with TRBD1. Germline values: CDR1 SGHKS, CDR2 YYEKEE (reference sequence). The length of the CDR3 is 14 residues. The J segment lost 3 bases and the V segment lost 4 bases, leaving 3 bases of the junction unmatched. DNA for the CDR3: TGTGCCAGCAGCCCGGACAGGGCCAATCAGCCCCAGCATTTT. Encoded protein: CASSPDRANQPQHF.

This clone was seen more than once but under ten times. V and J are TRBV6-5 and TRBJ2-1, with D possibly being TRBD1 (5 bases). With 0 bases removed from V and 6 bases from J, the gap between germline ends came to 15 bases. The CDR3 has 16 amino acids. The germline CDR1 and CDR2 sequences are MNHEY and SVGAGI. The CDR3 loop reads CASSYSERTTVNEQFF. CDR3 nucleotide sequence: TGTGCCAGCAGTTACTCTGAGAGGACAACCGTCAATGAGCAGTTCTTC.

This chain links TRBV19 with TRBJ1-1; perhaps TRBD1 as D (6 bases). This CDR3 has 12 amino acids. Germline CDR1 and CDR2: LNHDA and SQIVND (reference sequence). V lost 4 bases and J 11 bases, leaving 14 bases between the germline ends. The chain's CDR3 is CASSSDRSWAFF. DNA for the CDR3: TGTGCCAGTAGTAGCGACAGGTCTTGGGCTTTCTTT.

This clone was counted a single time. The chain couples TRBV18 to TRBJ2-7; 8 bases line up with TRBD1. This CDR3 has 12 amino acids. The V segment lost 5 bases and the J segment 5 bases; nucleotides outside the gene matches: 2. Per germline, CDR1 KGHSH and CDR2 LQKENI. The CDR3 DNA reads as TGTGCCAGCTCAGGACAGGGCCACGAGCAGTACTTC. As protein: CASSGQGHEQYF. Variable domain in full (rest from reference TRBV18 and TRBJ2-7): NAGVMQNPRHLVRRRGQEARLRCSPMKGHSHVYWYRQLPEEGLKFMVYLQKENIIDESGMPKERFSAEFPKEGPSILRIQQVVRGDSAAYFCASSGQGHEQYFGPGTRLTVT.

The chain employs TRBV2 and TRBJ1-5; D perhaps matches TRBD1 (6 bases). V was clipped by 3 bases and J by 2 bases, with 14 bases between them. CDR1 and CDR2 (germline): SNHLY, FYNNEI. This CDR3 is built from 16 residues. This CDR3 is CASSEWQGQGNQPQHF. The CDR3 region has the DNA TGTGCCAGCAGTGAGTGGCAGGGGCAAGGCAATCAGCCCCAGCATTTT.

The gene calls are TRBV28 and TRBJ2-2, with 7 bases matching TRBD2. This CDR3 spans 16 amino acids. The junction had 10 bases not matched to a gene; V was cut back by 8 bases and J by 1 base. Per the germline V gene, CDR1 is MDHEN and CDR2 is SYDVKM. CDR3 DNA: TGTGCCAGCTTGGCACCCCGCGGGGGGAACACCGGGGAGCTGTTTTTT. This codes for CASLAPRGGNTGELFF.

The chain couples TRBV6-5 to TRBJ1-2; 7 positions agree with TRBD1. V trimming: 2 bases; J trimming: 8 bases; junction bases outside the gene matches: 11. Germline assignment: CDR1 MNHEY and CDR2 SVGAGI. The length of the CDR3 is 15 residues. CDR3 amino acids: CASSYGTENGLGYTF. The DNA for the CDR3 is TGTGCCAGCAGTTACGGGACAGAGAATGGGTTAGGCTACACCTTC.

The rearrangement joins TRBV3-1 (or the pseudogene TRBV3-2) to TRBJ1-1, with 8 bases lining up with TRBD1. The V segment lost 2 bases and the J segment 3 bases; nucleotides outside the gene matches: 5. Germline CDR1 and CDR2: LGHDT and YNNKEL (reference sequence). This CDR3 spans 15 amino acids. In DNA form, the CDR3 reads TGTGCCAGCAGCCAATTGACAGGGGCCTACACTGAAGCTTTCTTT. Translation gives CASSQLTGAYTEAFF.

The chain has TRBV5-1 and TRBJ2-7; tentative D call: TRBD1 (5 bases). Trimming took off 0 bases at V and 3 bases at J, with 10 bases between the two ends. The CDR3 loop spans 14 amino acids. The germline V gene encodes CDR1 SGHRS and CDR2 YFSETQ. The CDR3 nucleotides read TGCGCCAGCAGCTTGGGGGGCACTGACTACGAGCAGTACTTC. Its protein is CASSLGGTDYEQYF.

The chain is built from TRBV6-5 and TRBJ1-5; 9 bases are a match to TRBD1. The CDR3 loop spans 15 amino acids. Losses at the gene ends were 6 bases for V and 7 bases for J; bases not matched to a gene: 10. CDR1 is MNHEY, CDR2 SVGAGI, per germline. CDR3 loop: CASRNRGRQVQPQHF. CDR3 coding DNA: TGTGCCAGCAGAAACAGGGGGCGTCAAGTCCAGCCCCAGCATTTT.

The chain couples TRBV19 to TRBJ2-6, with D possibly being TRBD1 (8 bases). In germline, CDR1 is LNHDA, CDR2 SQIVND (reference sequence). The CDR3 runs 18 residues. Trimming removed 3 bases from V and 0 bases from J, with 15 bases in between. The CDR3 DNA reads TGTGCCAGTAGTATGGGGGGGACAGGATTCTCTGGGGCCAACGTCCTGACTTTC. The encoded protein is CASSMGGTGFSGANVLTF.

The CDR3 nucleotides read TGCGCCAGCAGCCGTTTGGCAGTCCGAGAGACCCAGTACTTC. Protein product: CASSRLAVRETQYF. The J gene is TRBJ2-5, the V gene TRBV5-1, with D hard to call. The CDR3 contains 14 residues. The V gene lost 4 bases and the J gene lost 4 bases, with 14 bases spanning the gap. The V gene's germline CDR1 is SGHRS and CDR2 YFSETQ.

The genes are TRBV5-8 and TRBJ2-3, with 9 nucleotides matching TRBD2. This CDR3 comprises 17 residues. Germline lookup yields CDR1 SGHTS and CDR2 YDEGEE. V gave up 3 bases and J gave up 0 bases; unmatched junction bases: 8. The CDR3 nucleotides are TGTGCCAGCAGCTCCGCATTGACTAGCGGTAGCACAGATACGCAGTATTTT. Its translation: CASSSALTSGSTDTQYF.

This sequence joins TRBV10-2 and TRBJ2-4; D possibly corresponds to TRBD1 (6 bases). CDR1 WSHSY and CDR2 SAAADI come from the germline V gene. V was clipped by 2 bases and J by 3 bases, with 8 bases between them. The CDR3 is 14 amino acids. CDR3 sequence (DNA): TGCGCCAGCAGTGAGGAAGGGGGCAAAAACATTCAGTACTTC. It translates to CASSEEGGKNIQYF.

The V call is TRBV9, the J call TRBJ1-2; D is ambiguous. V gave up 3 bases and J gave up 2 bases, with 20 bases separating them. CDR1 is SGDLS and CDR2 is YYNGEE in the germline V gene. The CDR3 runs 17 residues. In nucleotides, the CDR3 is TGTGCCAGCAGCGACAGCCCCCGGAGGGCACCGAACTATGGCTACACCTTC. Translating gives CASSDSPRRAPNYGYTF.

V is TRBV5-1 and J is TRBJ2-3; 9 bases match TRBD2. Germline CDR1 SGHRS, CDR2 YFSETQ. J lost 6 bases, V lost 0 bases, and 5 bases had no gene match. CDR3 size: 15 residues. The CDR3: CASSLVRLAVDTQYF. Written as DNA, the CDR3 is TGCGCCAGCAGCTTGGTTAGACTAGCGGTGGATACGCAGTATTTT.

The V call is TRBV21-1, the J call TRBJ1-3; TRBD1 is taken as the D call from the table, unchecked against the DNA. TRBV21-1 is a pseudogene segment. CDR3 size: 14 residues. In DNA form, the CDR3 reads TGTGCCAGCAGACCGGGGACAGCTGGAAACACCATATATTTT. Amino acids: CASRPGTAGNTIYF.

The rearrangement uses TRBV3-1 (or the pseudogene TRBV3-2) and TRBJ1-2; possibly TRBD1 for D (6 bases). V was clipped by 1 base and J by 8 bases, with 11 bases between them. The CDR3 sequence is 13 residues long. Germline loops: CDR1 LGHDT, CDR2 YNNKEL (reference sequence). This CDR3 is CASSQVQGLGYTF. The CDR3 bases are TGTGCCAGCAGCCAAGTACAGGGATTAGGCTACACCTTC.

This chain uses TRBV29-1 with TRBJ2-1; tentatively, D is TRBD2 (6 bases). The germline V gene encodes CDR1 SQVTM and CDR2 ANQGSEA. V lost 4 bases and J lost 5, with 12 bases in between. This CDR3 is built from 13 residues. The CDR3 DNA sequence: TGCAGCGTTGCCCCGTGGGGGGACAATGAGCAGTTCTTC. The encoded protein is CSVAPWGDNEQFF.

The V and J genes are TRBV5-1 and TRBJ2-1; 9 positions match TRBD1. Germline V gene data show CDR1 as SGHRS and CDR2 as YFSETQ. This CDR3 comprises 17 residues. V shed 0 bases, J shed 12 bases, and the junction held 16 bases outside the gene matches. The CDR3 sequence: CASSLVGQGTPTAGQFF. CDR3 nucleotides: TGCGCCAGCAGCTTGGTAGGACAGGGGACACCTACTGCGGGGCAGTTCTTC.

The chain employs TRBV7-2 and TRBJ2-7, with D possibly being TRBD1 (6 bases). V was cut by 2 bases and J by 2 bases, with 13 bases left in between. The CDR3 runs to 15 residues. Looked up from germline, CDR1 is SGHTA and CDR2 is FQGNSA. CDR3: CASSLTYRAPYEQYF. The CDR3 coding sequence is TGTGCCAGCAGCTTAACGTACAGGGCCCCCTACGAGCAGTACTTC.

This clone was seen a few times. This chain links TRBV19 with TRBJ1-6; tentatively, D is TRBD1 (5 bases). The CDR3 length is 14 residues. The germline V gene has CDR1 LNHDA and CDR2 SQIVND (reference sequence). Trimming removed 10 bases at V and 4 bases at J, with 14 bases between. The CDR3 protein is CATMGGAYNSPLHF. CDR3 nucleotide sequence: TGTGCCACTATGGGAGGGGCGTATAATTCACCCCTCCACTTT. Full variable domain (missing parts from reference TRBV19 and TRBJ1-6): DGGITQSPKYLFRKEGQNVTLSCEQNLNHDAMYWYRQDPGQGLRLIYYSQIVNDFQKGDIAEGYSVSREKKESFPLTVTSAQKNPTAFYLCATMGGAYNSPLHFGNGTRLTVT.

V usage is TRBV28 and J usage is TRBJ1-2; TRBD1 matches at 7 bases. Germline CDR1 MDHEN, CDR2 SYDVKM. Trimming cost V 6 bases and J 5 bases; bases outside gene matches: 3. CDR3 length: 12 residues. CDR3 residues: CASSSQGYGYTF. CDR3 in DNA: TGTGCCAGCAGCTCACAGGGGTATGGCTACACCTTC.

The CDR3 sequence: CASSYPWGLVGGSGANVLTF. The CDR3 region has the DNA TGTGCCAGCAGCTATCCCTGGGGGCTGGTTGGAGGCTCTGGGGCCAACGTCCTGACTTTC. This chain uses TRBV28 with TRBJ2-6; a weak D match, TRBD1 (6 bases). Trimming left V 6 bases short and J 0 bases short, with 24 bases between. Germline V lookup: CDR1 MDHEN, CDR2 SYDVKM. The CDR3 is made up of 20 amino acids. The full variable domain, rest sourced from reference TRBV28 and TRBJ2-6, is DVKVTQSSRYLVKRTGEKVFLECVQDMDHENMFWYRQDPGLGLRLIYFSYDVKMKEKGDIPEGYSVSREKKERFSLILESASTNQTSMYLCASSYPWGLVGGSGANVLTFGAGSRLTVL.

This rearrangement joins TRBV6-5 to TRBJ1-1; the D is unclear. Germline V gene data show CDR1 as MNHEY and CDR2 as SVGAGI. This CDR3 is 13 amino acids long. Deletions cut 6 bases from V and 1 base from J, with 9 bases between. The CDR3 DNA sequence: TGTGCCAGCAGGAGATCAGGGAACACTGAAGCTTTCTTT. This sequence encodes CASRRSGNTEAFF.

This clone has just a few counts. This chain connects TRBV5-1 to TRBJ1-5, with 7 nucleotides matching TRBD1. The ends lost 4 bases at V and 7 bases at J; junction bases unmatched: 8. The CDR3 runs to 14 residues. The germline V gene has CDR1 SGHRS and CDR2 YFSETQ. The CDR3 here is CASSRDSPGQPQHF. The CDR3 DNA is TGCGCCAGCAGCCGGGACAGCCCCGGGCAGCCCCAGCATTTT.

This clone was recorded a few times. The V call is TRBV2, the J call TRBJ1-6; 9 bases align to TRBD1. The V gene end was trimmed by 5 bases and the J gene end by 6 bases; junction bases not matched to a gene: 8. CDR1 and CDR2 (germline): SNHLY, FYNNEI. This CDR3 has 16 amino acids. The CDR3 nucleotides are TGTGCCAGCAGTCCGGGACAGGGTCGAACTAATTCACCCCTCCACTTT. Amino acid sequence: CASSPGQGRTNSPLHF.